The clone carrying this TCR beta chain was counted a few times. TCRdb re-called the RACE reads with MiXCR, one entry per CDR3 protein. The sample lists some 110,000 distinct CDR3 sequences, 10% to 15% occurring once. The sample's time point: pre-sensitization, week 0. Treatment noted: therapeutic diphenylcyclopropenone sensitization with weekly scalp DPC. The data were obtained in a study of human T cells and chemical hapten exposure. Turning to the study itself: The scalp of each patient received a weekly diphenylcyclopropenone dose for the full roughly 26-week study.

The V gene lost 4 bases and the J gene lost 3 bases, with 21 bases spanning the gap. Germline V gives CDR1 SEHNR, CDR2 FQNEAQ (reference sequence). This CDR3 is 17 amino acids long. Here the sequenced sample was whole blood, taken in connection with sensitization to the hapten diphenylcyclopropenone (DPC). This clonotype was obtained from a woman aged 45-60 years with alopecia areata. Some clones in this sample may be carry-over from other donors' samples. The chain combines TRBV7-9 with TRBJ1-1; D is uncertain. The CDR3 DNA sequence: TGTGCCAGCAGCTCTGGATTGGTTAGTACAATAGACACTGAAGCTTTCTTT. It encodes CASSSGLVSTIDTEAFF.